The 5 T cell receptor beta chains reported below all come from one sample, sequenced in a study of shared clonotypes between healthy human individuals. Using immunoSEQ multiplex PCR, the repertoire was profiled, and TCRdb retains in-frame clones only, with some absent. Among some 900,000 clones, approximately 80% were seen once, and the ten largest hold 1.5%. Sequencing was performed on memory CD4+ T cells sorted from blood. Noted subset: CD45RA-negative fraction. These receptors were taken from a man younger than 35 in good health.

The chain links TRBV7-9 to TRBJ2-5; tentative D call: TRBD2 (6 bases). The length of the CDR3 is 16 residues. Trimming removed 0 bases at V and 5 bases at J, with 16 bases between. The germline gives CDR1 SEHNR, CDR2 FQNEAQ (reference sequence). DNA of the CDR3: TGTGCCAGCAGCTTAGCGCCCGGTTCGGGGGTCGAGACCCAGTACTTC. Its translation is CASSLAPGSGVETQYF.

This chain uses TRBV19 with TRBJ1-1, with 7 bases lining up with TRBD1. Trimming took 5 bases from V and 7 from J; bases not matched to a gene: 10. CDR1 and CDR2 from the germline V gene are LNHDA and SQIVND (reference sequence). CDR3 size: 14 residues. Here the CDR3 reads CASSALTGEGEAFF. The DNA for the CDR3 is TGTGCCAGTAGTGCCCTTACAGGGGAGGGTGAAGCTTTCTTT.

The chain uses TRBV7-2 and TRBJ2-1; 8 nucleotides line up with TRBD1. The CDR3 extends over 15 amino acids. Germline CDR1 and CDR2: SGHTA and FQGNSA. V shed 3 bases and J 2 bases; nucleotides not matched to a gene: 3. CDR3 loop: CASSFDRGAYNEQFF. The DNA for the CDR3 is TGTGCCAGCAGCTTCGACAGGGGCGCCTACAATGAGCAGTTCTTC.

This sequence joins TRBV5-4 and TRBJ2-5; 12 bases match TRBD2. In germline, CDR1 is SGHNT, CDR2 YYREEE (reference sequence). CDR3 length: 17 amino acids. V was clipped by 4 bases and J by 8 bases; unmatched bases: 15. Written as DNA, the CDR3 is TGTGCCAGCAGCCTTAAAAGACTAGCGGGGGCCGTAGAAACCCAGTACTTC. This encodes CASSLKRLAGAVETQYF.

V gene TRBV30 combines with J gene TRBJ2-1; 11 bases fit TRBD2. The CDR3 covers 15 residues. The germline V gene has CDR1 GTSNPN and CDR2 SVGIG (reference sequence). With V trimmed by 2 bases and J by 5 bases, 5 bases remained unmatched. CDR3 amino acids: CAWSTSGRKNNEQFF. For the CDR3, the DNA is TGTGCCTGGAGTACTAGCGGGAGAAAAAACAATGAGCAGTTCTTC.